This T cell receptor beta chain was sequenced in a study of OX40 agonist ivuxolimab in advanced cancers. Study as a whole: As their treatment, patients were administered ivuxolimab, an agonistic anti-OX40 (CD134) antibody. Dose-escalation cases comprised hepatocellular carcinoma, melanoma, renal cell or head and neck cancer.

Data came from immunoSEQ multiplex PCR; TCRdb stores just in-frame clones and leaves some out. This table holds 52,000 or so clones, nearly 95% found once. Germline V gene data show CDR1 as MDHEN and CDR2 as SYDVKM. V dropped 6 bases and J dropped 3; count of bases not matched to a gene: 3. There are 15 residues in the CDR3. With autoimmune disease history or systemic immunosuppression, patients were excluded. The sequencing used CD4+ or CD8+ T cells sorted from blood, collected in a trial of the OX40 agonist ivuxolimab. The origin of this receptor is an adult with an advanced solid tumor such as melanoma, head and neck, liver or kidney cancer. The chain couples TRBV28 to TRBJ2-2; TRBD2 agrees at 11 bases. The CDR3 reads CASRTTSGDTGELFF. DNA for the CDR3: TGTGCCAGCAGAACGACTAGCGGGGACACCGGGGAGCTGTTTTTT.